A single sample is the source of the 15 T cell receptor beta chains below, sequenced in a study of CD8+ T cells in alopecia areata. RNA extraction and reverse transcription yielded cDNA as sequencing template. Clones were read by immunoSEQ multiplex PCR, and TCRdb kept only the in-frame ones, dropping some. The sample records about 200,000 clones, nearly 60% being singletons. Treatment: oral pan-JAK inhibitor, 5-10 mg twice daily. Source: CD4+ T cells sorted from blood, taken at week 24, from a patient treated with tofacitinib. The receptors stem from a human donor with alopecia areata.

The V gene is TRBV2, the J gene TRBJ1-3, with D perhaps TRBD1 (5 bases). Germline CDR1 and CDR2: SNHLY and FYNNEI. The CDR3 has 14 residues. V lost 9 bases, J lost 0 bases, and 12 bases lay in between. The CDR3, as DNA: TGTGCCAGTAAGGGGTTCGGCTCTGGAAACACCATATATTTT. Translated: CASKGFGSGNTIYF.

The table lists this clone with a few counts. The chain employs TRBV5-1 and TRBJ1-3; D is unresolved. The germline V and J ends were trimmed by 0 bases and 0 bases, with 7 bases remaining between them. This CDR3 comprises 15 residues. CDR1 SGHRS and CDR2 YFSETQ come from the germline V gene. CDR3 sequence: CASSLAGDSGNTIYF. CDR3 in DNA: TGCGCCAGCAGCTTGGCAGGCGACTCTGGAAACACCATATATTTT.

The count of this clone is one. CDR3 DNA: TGTGCCAGCAGCCCTCCTCCTGCGGAGACCCAGTACTTC. Amino acid sequence: CASSPPPAETQYF. The V gene is TRBV7-2, the J gene TRBJ2-5; D ambiguous. Germline CDR1 reads SGHTA; CDR2 reads FQGNSA. The V end was cut by 5 bases, the J end by 5 bases, with 12 bases between. This CDR3 region has 13 residues.

Here the CDR3 reads CASSLGAGGSYNEQFF. In nucleotides, the CDR3 is TGCGCCAGCAGCTTGGGAGCGGGCGGCTCCTACAATGAGCAGTTCTTC. The chain is built from TRBV5-1 and TRBJ2-1; weak D call: TRBD2 (6 bases). Germline V lookup: CDR1 SGHRS, CDR2 YFSETQ. This CDR3 has 16 amino acids. V was trimmed by 0 bases and J by 0 bases, leaving 10 bases between them.

The chain links TRBV29-1 to TRBJ2-7, with 12 bases identical to TRBD2. V lost 2 bases and J lost 3; bases outside the gene matches: 5. The V gene's germline CDR1 is SQVTM and CDR2 ANQGSEA. CDR3 length equals 15 residues. CDR3 DNA sequence: TGCAGCGTTGAACGACGACTAGCGGGGGTCTACGAGCAGTACTTC. Encoded protein: CSVERRLAGVYEQYF.

The V and J genes are TRBV7-9 and TRBJ2-3; D is undetermined. Germline CDR1 reads SEHNR; CDR2 reads FQNEAQ (reference sequence). V was trimmed by 2 bases and J by 1 base, leaving 7 bases between them. This CDR3 spans 14 amino acids. This chain's CDR3 is CASSLLQGTDTQYF. CDR3 nucleotide sequence: TGTGCCAGCAGCTTACTTCAGGGCACAGATACGCAGTATTTT.

The count of this clone is one. The chain recombines TRBV9 with TRBJ1-2; possibly TRBD1 for D (5 bases). The CDR3 extends over 13 amino acids. CDR1 SGDLS and CDR2 YYNGEE come from the germline V gene. Trimming stripped 3 bases from V and 0 bases from J, with 6 bases between. The CDR3 sequence: CASSGQSNYGYTF. The DNA for the CDR3 is TGTGCCAGCAGCGGACAGTCTAACTATGGCTACACCTTC.

The J gene is TRBJ2-5, the V gene TRBV27; D not resolved. Matching the DNA end better, TRBJ2-7 makes the J call doubtful. This CDR3 has 17 amino acids. Germline CDR1 reads MNHEY; CDR2 reads SMNVEV (reference sequence). CDR3 loop: CASSLSPLDGNPYEQYF. The CDR3 DNA follows: TGTGCCAGCAGTTTATCCCCTCTTGACGGAAACCCCTACGAGCAGTACTTC.

This chain connects TRBV5-6 to TRBJ1-6, with a weak D call TRBD1 (5 bases). Trimming shortened V by 0 bases and J by 8 bases, and 12 bases separated the two germline ends. The CDR3 contains 15 residues. In germline, CDR1 is SGHDT, CDR2 YYEEEE. The CDR3 DNA sequence: TGTGCCAGCAGCTTGGCCGGCAGGGCTCATTCACCCCTCCACTTT. This gives the protein CASSLAGRAHSPLHF.

This clone was seen only once. Other DNA sequences in the same sample also yield this CDR3. The chain combines TRBV18 with TRBJ2-5; the D is unclear. V was cut by 2 bases and J by 5 bases, with 9 bases left in between. CDR1 and CDR2 (germline): KGHSH, LQKENI. The CDR3 runs 13 residues. CDR3 region: CASSPRVGETQYF. The CDR3 DNA follows: TGTGCCAGCTCACCAAGGGTCGGCGAGACCCAGTACTTC.

The chain has TRBV4-3 and TRBJ2-3; D remains ambiguous. The germline CDR1 and CDR2 sequences are LGHNA and YSLEER. The CDR3 extends over 15 amino acids. V lost 6 bases to trimming and J lost 1 base, with 14 bases between them. The CDR3 bases are TGCGCCAGCAGTCGGACCTTTGGGGGCACAGATACGCAGTATTTT. Protein sequence: CASSRTFGGTDTQYF.

This clone has more than one count but fewer than ten. The chain has TRBV5-1 and TRBJ2-1; D perhaps matches TRBD2 (5 bases). The germline V and J ends were trimmed by 4 bases and 7 bases, with 18 bases remaining between them. Looked up from germline, CDR1 is SGHRS and CDR2 is YFSETQ. The CDR3 runs 15 residues. For the CDR3, the DNA is TGCGCCAGCAGCCCTGACGTGGGAGTGGTGAATGAGCAGTTCTTC. This encodes CASSPDVGVVNEQFF.

This rearrangement joins TRBV25-1 to TRBJ1-2; unclear D gene. Germline loops: CDR1 MGHDK, CDR2 SYGVNS. The CDR3 runs 10 residues. V lost 3 bases, J lost 7 bases, and 3 bases lay in between. In DNA, the CDR3 is TGTGCCAGCAGTGATGGTGGCTACACCTTC. Translation gives CASSDGGYTF.

This clone was observed a single time. The rearrangement joins TRBV7-2 to TRBJ2-5, with unresolved D. The CDR3 has 14 amino acids. Germline loops: CDR1 SGHTA, CDR2 FQGNSA. Trimming took 2 bases from V and 1 from J, leaving 8 bases between them. CDR3 loop: CASSLLFAQETQYF. CDR3 DNA: TGTGCCAGCAGCTTATTATTTGCCCAAGAGACCCAGTACTTC.

CDR3 in amino acids: CASSLARGGETQYF. The CDR3 DNA is TGTGCCAGCAGTTTAGCTAGGGGGGGAGAGACCCAGTACTTC. The V gene is TRBV28, the J gene TRBJ2-5, with D perhaps TRBD2 (7 bases). Germline loops: CDR1 MDHEN, CDR2 SYDVKM. V was pared by 2 bases and J by 4 bases, with 11 bases between. The CDR3 is made up of 14 amino acids.